This T cell receptor (beta chain) was retrieved from a study of T cell responses to AZD1222 COVID-19 vaccine. Libraries were prepared by immunoSEQ multiplex PCR; TCRdb keeps only in-frame clonotypes and omits some of them. The data contain 100,000 to 150,000 clones, under 90% of them singletons. V was pared by 3 bases and J by 12 bases, with 17 bases between. Germline lookup yields CDR1 ENHRY and CDR2 SYGVKD. This CDR3 region has 13 residues. General study points: A mostly white British donor set with more females was recruited, and clonal diversity was possibly underestimated.

As for this clone: What it binds is unknown.

This clonotype originated in an adult in good health. The starting material was peripheral blood, obtained on day 0 of AZD1222 vaccination. J is TRBJ1-1 and V is TRBV10-3, with unresolved D. CDR3 bases: TGTGCCATCAGTGACCTCGCGTCAGCTAGAACTTTCTTT. Translated, it gives CAISDLASARTFF.